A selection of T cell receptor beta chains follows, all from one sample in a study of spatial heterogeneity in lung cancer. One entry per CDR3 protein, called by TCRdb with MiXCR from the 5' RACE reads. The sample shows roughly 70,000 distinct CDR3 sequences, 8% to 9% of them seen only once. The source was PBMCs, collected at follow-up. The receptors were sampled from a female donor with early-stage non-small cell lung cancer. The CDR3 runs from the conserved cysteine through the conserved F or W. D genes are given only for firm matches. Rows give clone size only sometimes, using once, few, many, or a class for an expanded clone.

CDR3 DNA: TGTGCCACCAGCTCCAGACAGGGGCGAGGCGACAATGAGCAGTTCTTC
CDR3 protein: CATSSRQGRGDNEQFF
J gene: TRBJ2-1
V gene: TRBV15
D gene: TRBD1
CDR3 length: 16
clone size: NA

CDR3 DNA: TGTGCCAGCTCACCAGGGGAGGGCGGGCAGCCCCAGCATTTT
CDR3 protein: CASSPGEGGQPQHF
J gene: TRBJ1-5
V gene: TRBV18
D gene: NA
CDR3 length: 14
clone size: few

CDR3 DNA: TGTGCCAGTAGGAAGGACAGCGAAGAGACCCAGTACTTC
CDR3 protein: CASRKDSEETQYF
J gene: TRBJ2-5
V gene: TRBV19
D gene: NA
CDR3 length: 13
clone size: few

CDR3 DNA: TGTGCCAGCAGCATCGGGCCGGTTTCACCCCTCCACTTT
CDR3 protein: CASSIGPVSPLHF
J gene: TRBJ1-6
V gene: TRBV7-9
D gene: NA
CDR3 length: 13
clone size: many

CDR3 DNA: TGTGCCAGCAGTCAACTAGCGGGGTCCTACGAGCAGTACTTC
CDR3 protein: CASSQLAGSYEQYF
J gene: TRBJ2-7
V gene: TRBV12-3/TRBV12-4
D gene: TRBD2
CDR3 length: 14
clone size: many

CDR3 DNA: TGTGCCACCGGACTAGCGCCCTTCAATGAGCAGTTCTTC
CDR3 protein: CATGLAPFNEQFF
J gene: TRBJ2-1
V gene: TRBV12-3/TRBV12-4
D gene: TRBD2
CDR3 length: 13
clone size: many

CDR3 DNA: TGTGCCAGCAGCTCCGGGCGAAGCTATGGCTACACCTTC
CDR3 protein: CASSSGRSYGYTF
J gene: TRBJ1-2
V gene: TRBV7-2
D gene: NA
CDR3 length: 13
clone size: NA

CDR3 DNA: TGTGCCAGCTCGAGGATTTTAGAGACCCAGTACTTC
CDR3 protein: CASSRILETQYF
J gene: TRBJ2-5
V gene: TRBV2
D gene: NA
CDR3 length: 12
clone size: many

CDR3 DNA: TGTGCTAGTGGTTTGGGCAGGGTTCGGGCTTTCTTT
CDR3 protein: CASGLGRVRAFF
J gene: TRBJ1-1
V gene: TRBV12-5
D gene: NA
CDR3 length: 12
clone size: NA

CDR3 DNA: TGTGCCACCAGTGACCCCACCTGGACAGGGAGGGAGACCCAGTACTTC
CDR3 protein: CATSDPTWTGRETQYF
J gene: TRBJ2-5
V gene: TRBV24-1
D gene: TRBD1
CDR3 length: 16
clone size: NA

CDR3 DNA: TGTGCCAGTAGTCCAAGACAGGCCAATCAGCCCCAGCATTTT
CDR3 protein: CASSPRQANQPQHF
J gene: TRBJ1-5
V gene: TRBV19
D gene: NA
CDR3 length: 14
clone size: many